A single sample is the source of the 12 T cell receptor beta chains below, sequenced in a study of blood T cell repertoires in COVID-19. The assay was immunoSEQ multiplex PCR, and TCRdb's table has in-frame clones only and misses some. The sample lists 120,000 to 150,000 clones, around 90% seen once, with roughly a tenth in the top ten. Sequenced input: peripheral blood. These receptors came from a man in his sixties with active or convalescent COVID-19.

The chain carries TRBV6-6 and TRBJ2-3, with 10 bases fitting TRBD2. V shed 4 bases and J 3 bases; nucleotides not matched to a gene: 7. Germline-derived CDR1 and CDR2 are MNHNY and SVGAGI (reference sequence). The CDR3 runs to 16 residues. CDR3 region: CASSSGLAGDTDTQYF. The CDR3 DNA reads TGTGCCAGCAGTTCTGGCCTAGCGGGAGATACAGATACGCAGTATTTT.

The genes are TRBV28 and TRBJ1-1, with D possibly TRBD1 on 5 matching bases. Germline CDR1 and CDR2: MDHEN and SYDVKM. The CDR3 extends over 12 amino acids. Between the trimmed V and J ends, which lost 6 bases and 5 bases, there was a span of 10 bases. The CDR3 DNA sequence: TGTGCCAGCAGGTGGGGCGGAACTGAAGCTTTCTTT. It encodes CASRWGGTEAFF. Using reference TRBV28 and TRBJ1-1 for the parts outside the CDR3, the full variable domain is DVKVTQSSRYLVKRTGEKVFLECVQDMDHENMFWYRQDPGLGLRLIYFSYDVKMKEKGDIPEGYSVSREKKERFSLILESASTNQTSMYLCASRWGGTEAFFGQGTRLTVV.

The chain couples TRBV7-2 to TRBJ2-1, with 10 bases identical to TRBD1. The CDR3 has 15 residues. The germline CDR1 and CDR2 sequences are SGHTA and FQGNSA. The trim removed 5 bases at V and 7 bases at J, leaving 8 bases unmatched. Here the CDR3 reads CASSERQGARNEQFF. As DNA, the CDR3 is TGTGCCAGCAGCGAAAGACAGGGGGCGAGGAATGAGCAGTTCTTC.

The chain uses TRBV6-2 or TRBV6-3 and TRBJ2-3, with 8 bases lining up with TRBD1. Germline V lookup: CDR1 MNHEY, CDR2 SVGEGT. The CDR3 extends over 15 amino acids. J lost 3 bases, V lost 7 bases, and 9 bases had no gene match. CDR3 bases: TGTGCCAGCACCCCCGGACAGGGAATGACAGATACGCAGTATTTT. Translated: CASTPGQGMTDTQYF.

The chain joins TRBV7-2 to TRBJ1-4; no definite D call. This CDR3 is 11 amino acids long. CDR1 and CDR2 (germline): SGHTA, FQGNSA. V dropped 4 bases and J dropped 10 bases, with 7 bases sitting between them. The CDR3, as DNA: TGTGCCAGCAGCTATGGAGGAAAACTGTTTTTT. Encoded protein: CASSYGGKLFF.

The chain links TRBV9 to TRBJ2-2, with TRBD2 matching over 13 bases. V was clipped by 3 bases and J by 7 bases; unmatched bases: 3. Germline-derived CDR1 and CDR2 are SGDLS and YYNGEE. The CDR3 totals 15 residues. The DNA of the CDR3 is TGTGCCAGCAGCGGGGGACTAGCGGGAATCGGGGAGCTGTTTTTT. Translated: CASSGGLAGIGELFF.

The V and J genes are TRBV18 and TRBJ1-6, with 8 bases that match TRBD1. Unmatched junction bases numbered 5, after V lost 3 bases and J lost 10 bases. The CDR3 has 14 amino acids. Germline values: CDR1 KGHSH, CDR2 LQKENI. The DNA for the CDR3 is TGTGCCAGCTCACCGACAGGGGAGGGATCACCCCTCCACTTT. Protein: CASSPTGEGSPLHF. Based on the CDR3 plus reference TRBV18 and TRBJ1-6, the full variable domain is NAGVMQNPRHLVRRRGQEARLRCSPMKGHSHVYWYRQLPEEGLKFMVYLQKENIIDESGMPKERFSAEFPKEGPSILRIQQVVRGDSAAYFCASSPTGEGSPLHFGNGTRLTVT.

The chain has TRBV6-2 or TRBV6-3 and TRBJ2-7; TRBD1 might be the D (6 bases). Germline V gene lookup returns CDR1 MNHEY and CDR2 SVGEGT. Trimming pared 4 bases from V and 0 bases from J, leaving 16 bases between. This CDR3 region has 16 residues. CDR3: CASSSRDIRISYEQYF. The CDR3 bases are TGTGCCAGCAGTTCCCGGGACATCCGAATCTCCTACGAGCAGTACTTC.

This chain joins TRBV5-6 and TRBJ1-5; TRBD1 aligns across 9 bases. This CDR3 spans 17 amino acids. Germline V gives CDR1 SGHDT, CDR2 YYEEEE. The V gene end was trimmed by 2 bases and the J gene end by 4 bases; junction bases not matched to a gene: 10. In nucleotides, the CDR3 is TGTGCCAGCAGCTTTTACCGGGACAGGGTCCAAAATCAGCCCCAGCATTTT. Residues: CASSFYRDRVQNQPQHF.

This clone was observed a single time. At one end the junction does not follow the germline gene, possibly because of a read error. The chain's CDR3 is CASSLDGGNTIYF. DNA for the CDR3: TGTGCTAGCAGCTTAGACGGGGGAAACACCATATATTTT. This chain joins TRBV7-7 and TRBJ1-3; no firm D call. CDR1 and CDR2 from the germline V gene are SSHAT and FNYEAQ (reference sequence). This CDR3 contains 13 residues.

The CDR3 loop is CASSLSGGNEQYF. The CDR3 region has the DNA TGTGCCAGCAGTTTATCAGGGGGCAACGAGCAGTACTTC. The chain couples TRBV27 to TRBJ2-7; TRBD1 aligns across 7 bases. Trimming at V came to 0 bases and at J to 5 bases, leaving 1 base not matched to a gene. Germline-derived CDR1 and CDR2 are MNHEY and SMNVEV (reference sequence). The CDR3 is 13 amino acids.

This chain joins TRBV28 and TRBJ1-1; 10 bases match TRBD1. Germline values: CDR1 MDHEN, CDR2 SYDVKM. V gave up 5 bases and J gave up 12 bases; unmatched junction bases: 12. This CDR3 is 14 amino acids long. CDR3 sequence reads: CASSRKAGTGAPFF. The CDR3 DNA is TGTGCCAGCAGTCGTAAGGCCGGGACAGGGGCTCCTTTCTTT.